Given below is one T cell receptor beta chain in context. The antigen remains undetermined. With V trimmed by 6 bases and J by 5 bases, 7 bases remained unmatched. This CDR3 region has 14 residues. Germline V CDR1 and CDR2: MGHRA, YSYEKL. Unique-molecular-identifier-tagged TCR beta cDNA libraries were used. TCRdb passed the PCR reads through MiXCR, listing each CDR3 protein once. The sample lists a few hundred thousand distinct CDR3 sequences, approximately 31% seen once, with under 7% in the top ten. The data were obtained in a study of post-analysis software for immune sequencing data. On the study more broadly: Some patients lacked subtype; others had relapsing-remitting, secondary progressive or progressive-relapsing disease. Study observations and caveats: Normalized Chao1 diversity was significantly lower in multiple sclerosis patients than in controls. Roughly 5 TRBV segments, including TRBV5-6, TRBV5-1 and TRBV20-1, were more frequent in patients than controls.

The chain carries TRBV4-1 and TRBJ1-5; 7 bases line up with TRBD1. Material: blood. The clonotype originates from a girl aged 2-17 years with multiple sclerosis. CDR3 in DNA: TGCGCCAGCAGGACAGGGATGGGCGATCAGCCCCAGCATTTT. This translates into CASRTGMGDQPQHF.